One T cell receptor beta chain is described in this entry. The antigen is not known. It was with unique molecular identifiers that the TCRbeta library was prepared. TCRdb analysed the PCR reads with MiXCR anew, one entry per CDR3 protein. The sample yields 580,000 or so distinct CDR3 sequences, roughly 23% seen once. The data stem from a study of T-cell reconstitution after alpha-beta-depleted transplantation in children. Findings and caveats of the study: Newly produced T cells mostly accounted for T-cell counts and diversity one year post-transplant.

The germline CDR1 and CDR2 sequences are SGHTA and FQGNSA. Trimming left V 1 base short and J 1 base short, with 10 bases between. CDR3 length: 15 amino acids. The sequenced sample was PBMCs, mostly from graft donor cells, obtained 360 days after TCRalphabeta/CD19-depleted stem cell transplant. V gene TRBV7-2 combines with J gene TRBJ2-5, with D tentatively TRBD2 (5 bases). The sequence was obtained from a boy in the first two years of life who had a stem cell transplant for acute myeloid leukemia, so the T cells may come from the graft donor. For the CDR3, the DNA is TGTGCCAGCAGCTTAGGCATAAGCGGCCAAGAGACCCAGTACTTC. Amino acid sequence: CASSLGISGQETQYF.